The 21 T cell receptor beta chains presented below share a single source sample, sequenced in a study of T cells after posttransplantation cyclophosphamide. Clones were sequenced by immunoSEQ multiplex PCR, and TCRdb holds only the in-frame ones, with some missing. The sample contains over 3,500 clones, 77% of which appear only once. Treatment was busulfan-fludarabine conditioning, a marrow graft, and cyclophosphamide on days +3 and +4. The sequences come from PBMCs, collected about 27 days after a stem cell transplant with posttransplant cyclophosphamide. The receptor set was obtained from a male patient between 45 and 60 years old who received an allogeneic stem cell transplant from an unrelated donor, was CMV-positive, and had acute GVHD only. T cells may partly derive from the graft donor.

The chain is built from TRBV12-5 and TRBJ2-1, with D unresolved. V lost 3 bases to trimming and J lost 7 bases, with 10 bases between them. The CDR3 has 13 amino acids. The germline V gene encodes CDR1 LGHNT and CDR2 FRNRAP. The CDR3 protein is CASGFPARNEQFF. The CDR3 DNA reads as TGTGCTAGTGGTTTCCCCGCCCGGAATGAGCAGTTCTTC.

This chain connects TRBV29-1 to TRBJ1-1; D not resolved. The CDR3 has 11 amino acids. CDR1 and CDR2 from the germline V gene are SQVTM and ANQGSEA. This chain's CDR3 is CSVQSNTEAFF. The CDR3 DNA sequence: TGCAGTGTTCAGTCGAACACTGAAGCTTTCTTT.

The V gene is TRBV9, the J gene TRBJ2-3; D is possibly TRBD2 (5 bases). Trimming pared 0 bases from V and 2 bases from J, leaving 10 bases between. Germline assignment: CDR1 SGDLS and CDR2 YYNGEE. The CDR3 runs 15 residues. CDR3 protein: CASSVAGSYTDTQYF. In DNA, the CDR3 is TGTGCCAGCAGCGTAGCGGGAAGTTACACAGATACGCAGTATTTT.

The rearrangement joins TRBV27 to TRBJ2-3; 10 bases are shared with TRBD2. V trimming: 11 bases; J trimming: 3 bases; junction bases outside the gene matches: 5. The CDR3 covers 13 residues. CDR1 and CDR2 from the germline V gene are MNHEY and SMNVEV (reference sequence). The CDR3 DNA follows: TGTGCCTCACAGCGGGAGGGAACAGATACGCAGTATTTT. Its translation is CASQREGTDTQYF.

The rearrangement joins TRBV7-3 to TRBJ2-1; D possibly corresponds to TRBD1 (7 bases). Germline loops: CDR1 SGHTA, CDR2 FQGTGA. The CDR3 runs to 14 residues. V lost 5 bases and J lost 8, with 16 bases in between. CDR3 in amino acids: CASSQTGWGDEQFF. The CDR3 bases are TGTGCCAGCAGCCAGACAGGGTGGGGGGATGAGCAGTTCTTC.

This clone appeared a single time. V and J are TRBV7-3 and TRBJ2-3, with D tentatively TRBD2 (6 bases). V was pared by 5 bases and J by 10 bases, with 16 bases between. The CDR3 runs to 13 residues. Per germline, CDR1 SGHTA and CDR2 FQGTGA. CDR3: CASSTTLAAPQYF. Here the CDR3 DNA reads TGTGCCAGCAGCACAACACTAGCCGCGCCGCAGTATTTT.

The rearrangement joins TRBV29-1 to TRBJ2-7; D gene unclear. This CDR3 has 11 amino acids. V gave up 4 bases and J gave up 5 bases, with 9 bases separating them. Germline V gene sequence: CDR1 SQVTM, CDR2 ANQGSEA. The CDR3: CSVVGPDEQYF. The DNA of the CDR3 is TGCAGCGTTGTGGGCCCCGACGAGCAGTACTTC.

This chain connects TRBV7-3 to TRBJ2-3; TRBD2 is a possible D gene (5 bases). The CDR3 sequence is 16 residues long. Trimming shortened V by 5 bases and J by 6 bases, and 21 bases separated the two germline ends. Germline CDR1 is SGHTA and CDR2 is FQGTGA. DNA of the CDR3: TGTGCCAGCAGCCCCCAGAAGGGAGAGGTCGGGGATACGCAGTATTTT. This gives the protein CASSPQKGEVGDTQYF.

The chain uses TRBV7-7 and TRBJ1-3; TRBD1 matches at 7 bases. Germline CDR1 and CDR2: SSHAT and FNYEAQ (reference sequence). The V segment lost 2 bases and the J segment 1 base; nucleotides outside the gene matches: 2. The CDR3 is made up of 15 amino acids. CDR3 nucleotide sequence: TGTGCCAGCAGCTTAAACAGGGGATCTGGAAACACCATATATTTT. This encodes CASSLNRGSGNTIYF.

The V and J genes are TRBV27 and TRBJ2-2; D is perhaps TRBD2 (5 bases). Trimming stripped 6 bases from V and 9 bases from J, with 11 bases between. There are 12 residues in the CDR3. Germline V lookup: CDR1 MNHEY, CDR2 SMNVEV (reference sequence). The CDR3 loop reads CASSRPGRELFF. CDR3 in DNA: TGTGCCAGCAGCCGACCCGGGAGGGAGCTGTTTTTT.

This clone was recorded once. This chain links TRBV6-6 with TRBJ2-1, with no clear D. This CDR3 region has 16 residues. V gave up 1 base and J gave up 2 bases, with 12 bases separating them. CDR1 and CDR2 from the germline V gene are MNHNY and SVGAGI (reference sequence). The CDR3 region is CASSYLLMTPYNEQFF. The CDR3 DNA sequence: TGTGCCAGCAGTTACTTACTTATGACTCCCTACAATGAGCAGTTCTTC.

This chain links TRBV11-1 with TRBJ2-5, with D tentatively TRBD2 (5 bases). This CDR3 comprises 15 residues. V was trimmed by 0 bases and J by 0 bases, leaving 8 bases between them. Germline V gene data show CDR1 as SGHAT and CDR2 as FQDESV (reference sequence). The CDR3 nucleotides are TGTGCCAGCAGCTTAGCTTTGCGGGACCAAGAGACCCAGTACTTC. Its translation is CASSLALRDQETQYF.

The chain joins TRBV6-5 to TRBJ1-5; TRBD1 is a possible D gene (5 bases). Germline-derived CDR1 and CDR2 are MNHEY and SVGAGI. The CDR3 is made up of 14 amino acids. V was clipped by 5 bases and J by 5 bases, with 13 bases between them. CDR3 sequence: CASSQGLAHQPQHF. The DNA for the CDR3 is TGTGCCAGCAGTCAGGGACTGGCTCATCAGCCCCAGCATTTT.

The rearrangement uses TRBV30 and TRBJ2-5; the D gene is possibly TRBD1 (5 bases). Deletions cut 5 bases from V and 2 bases from J, with 9 bases between. Germline loops: CDR1 GTSNPN, CDR2 SVGIG (reference sequence). The CDR3 is made up of 12 amino acids. The CDR3 coding sequence is TGTGCCTGGGAAAAGGGGCAAGAGACCCAGTACTTC. Its protein product is CAWEKGQETQYF. The complete variable domain, with remaining parts taken from reference TRBV30 and TRBJ2-5, reads SQTIHQWPATLVQPVGSPLSLECTVEGTSNPNLYWYRQAAGRGLQLLFYSVGIGQISSEVPQNLSASRPQDRQFILSSKKLLLSDSGFYLCAWEKGQETQYFGPGTRLLVL.

The J gene is TRBJ2-5, the V gene TRBV28; 11 bases map to TRBD1. In germline, CDR1 is MDHEN, CDR2 SYDVKM. The J segment lost 5 bases and the V segment lost 2 bases, leaving 7 bases of the junction unmatched. The CDR3 spans 16 residues. Here the CDR3 DNA reads TGTGCCAGCAGTTTACCCGGGACAGGGGGTGGGGAGACCCAGTACTTC. It specifies CASSLPGTGGGETQYF. Using reference TRBV28 and TRBJ2-5 for the parts outside the CDR3, the full variable domain is DVKVTQSSRYLVKRTGEKVFLECVQDMDHENMFWYRQDPGLGLRLIYFSYDVKMKEKGDIPEGYSVSREKKERFSLILESASTNQTSMYLCASSLPGTGGGETQYFGPGTRLLVL.

The rearrangement links TRBV7-9 to TRBJ2-1; the match to TRBD1 covers 11 bases. CDR3 length: 16 amino acids. The V segment lost 3 bases and the J segment 2 bases; nucleotides outside the gene matches: 3. Germline-derived CDR1 and CDR2 are SEHNR and FQNEAQ (reference sequence). In nucleotides, the CDR3 is TGTGCCAGCAGCTTGGGACAGGGGGGCCCCTACAATGAGCAGTTCTTC. This encodes CASSLGQGGPYNEQFF.

This clone was detected only a few times. The gene calls are TRBV10-3 and TRBJ1-2; D is unclear. Trimming took off 6 bases at V and 3 bases at J, with 17 bases between the two ends. This CDR3 is built from 15 residues. Germline CDR1 reads ENHRY; CDR2 reads SYGVKD. The CDR3 DNA reads TGTGCCATCAGACCCGCGGGTTCGAGGGACTATGGCTACACCTTC. This encodes CAIRPAGSRDYGYTF.

This chain connects TRBV11-1 to TRBJ2-5; possibly TRBD2 for D (5 bases). The CDR3 is 12 amino acids. Trimming took off 8 bases at V and 4 bases at J, with 11 bases between the two ends. Per germline, CDR1 SGHAT and CDR2 FQDESV (reference sequence). DNA for the CDR3: TGTGCCAGCGGCGTTGGGAGAGAGACCCAGTACTTC. Translated: CASGVGRETQYF.

The chain joins TRBV5-1 to TRBJ2-5; TRBD2 agrees at 9 bases. CDR1 and CDR2 from the germline V gene are SGHRS and YFSETQ. V was clipped by 2 bases and J by 10 bases; unmatched bases: 9. This CDR3 region has 14 residues. The CDR3 is CASSFLGLARDQYF. The CDR3 DNA reads TGCGCCAGCAGCTTCTTAGGACTAGCGAGGGACCAGTACTTC.

The chain links TRBV15 to TRBJ2-1; 12 nucleotides align to TRBD2. The CDR3 loop spans 18 amino acids. With V trimmed by 2 bases and J by 3 bases, 8 bases remained unmatched. In germline, CDR1 is LNHNV, CDR2 YYDKDF (reference sequence). CDR3 sequence (DNA): TGTGCCACCAGCAGACGGACTAGCGGGGTACAACTCTACAATGAGCAGTTCTTC. This sequence encodes CATSRRTSGVQLYNEQFF.

This clone has just one count. The chain couples TRBV5-6 to TRBJ2-7, with a tentative D call TRBD1 (6 bases). CDR3 length: 14 residues. The germline V and J ends were trimmed by 4 bases and 2 bases, with 13 bases remaining between them. CDR1 is SGHDT and CDR2 is YYEEEE in the germline V gene. CDR3 nucleotide sequence: TGTGCCAGCAGCCGTCAACAGGGTACCTACGAGCAGTACTTC. Amino acid sequence: CASSRQQGTYEQYF.